These 29 T cell receptor beta chains originate from one sample sequenced in a study of metastatic and nonmetastatic thyroid tumors (dated by TCRdb to between 2020 and 2021). None of the patients had been given any treatment before thyroid surgery. The library was made by PCR. The sequencer was an Illumina HiSeq 4000. In-frame beta chains were kept once TCRdb had trimmed the public reads at Q25 with fastp and called clones with MiXCR. The sample profile shows about 32,000 clones; approximately 7.4% of them were found once. The ten most abundant clones make up 40% to 50% of the sample. The sample taken for sequencing was blood. The receptors here all came from a female donor with papillary thyroid cancer or a benign thyroid nodule (not recorded which). Some clones in this sample may be carry-over from other donors' samples.

This clone showed up just a few times. The chain joins TRBV6-2 or TRBV6-3 to TRBJ2-5; 7 nucleotides align to TRBD2. This CDR3 contains 14 residues. Germline assignment: CDR1 MNHEY and CDR2 SVGEGT. V lost 2 bases to trimming and J lost 5 bases; unmatched junction nucleotides: 5. CDR3 DNA: TGTGCCAGCAGTTACGGCGGGAGAAGGGAGACCCAGTACTTC. Protein: CASSYGGRRETQYF.

This clone was seen repeatedly, ten times or more. The junction departs from germline at one end; a sequencing error may be responsible. The chain combines TRBV20-1 with TRBJ2-2, with a weak D call TRBD2 (6 bases). This CDR3 spans 14 amino acids. The germline V gene has CDR1 DFQATT and CDR2 SNEGSKA (reference sequence). The CDR3 nucleotides read TGCAATGCTAGTGGAGGGGATCTAACCGGGGAGCTGTTTTTT. Translated: CNASGGDLTGELFF.

This clone was detected many times. DNA for the CDR3: TGTGCCAGCAGTCCCGGGGACAGGGGCAGACCACTGAACACTGAAGCTTTCTTT. This encodes CASSPGDRGRPLNTEAFF. This chain uses TRBV28 with TRBJ1-1, with TRBD1 matching over 10 bases. V lost 5 bases to trimming and J lost 0 bases; unmatched junction nucleotides: 12. CDR3 size: 18 residues. Germline CDR1 is MDHEN and CDR2 is SYDVKM.

This clone was seen many times. The chain uses TRBV20-1 and TRBJ2-1; TRBD2 aligns across 13 bases. Germline CDR1 is DFQATT and CDR2 is SNEGSKA (reference sequence). The V gene end was trimmed by 1 base and the J gene end by 7 bases; junction bases not matched to a gene: 4. The CDR3 is made up of 15 amino acids. In DNA, the CDR3 is TGCAGTGCTAGAGCAGGACTAGCGGGAGATAATGAGCAGTTCTTC. Its protein is CSARAGLAGDNEQFF.

V is TRBV9 and J is TRBJ2-5; perhaps TRBD2 as D (7 bases). The CDR3 spans 17 residues. V was pared by 0 bases and J by 5 bases, with 20 bases between. In germline, CDR1 is SGDLS, CDR2 YYNGEE. CDR3 in amino acids: CASSVATRGGDAETQYF. CDR3 nucleotide sequence: TGTGCCAGCAGCGTAGCGACTAGAGGGGGGGACGCGGAGACCCAGTACTTC.

This clone was seen ten or more times. This chain links TRBV12-3 or TRBV12-4 with TRBJ2-7; D possibly corresponds to TRBD2 (6 bases). Trimming removed 1 base at V and 9 bases at J, with 10 bases between. This CDR3 is 12 amino acids long. The CDR3, as DNA: TGTGCCAGCAGTTTAGAAACTAGCCGGCAGTACTTC. The encoded protein is CASSLETSRQYF.

This clone was counted between two and nine times. This may stem from a read error, because a much larger clone lies one nucleotide away. Because the CDR3 is missing its conserved closing phenylalanine or tryptophan, this is likely a read error. The chain employs TRBV11-1 and TRBJ2-1; 7 bases align to TRBD1. The CDR3 loop spans 16 amino acids. Germline V lookup: CDR1 SGHAT, CDR2 FQDESV (reference sequence). The V segment lost 3 bases and the J segment 5 bases; nucleotides outside the gene matches: 10. CDR3 protein: CASSFDPGQLNNEQFS. For the CDR3, the DNA is TGTGCCAGCAGCTTTGACCCGGGACAGCTCAACAATGAGCAGTTCTCC.

This clone was picked up many times. This chain uses TRBV2 with TRBJ2-7; TRBD2 matches 16 bases. Losses at the gene ends were 7 bases for V and 4 bases for J; bases not matched to a gene: 10. This CDR3 has 17 amino acids. Germline V CDR1 and CDR2: SNHLY, FYNNEI. Here the CDR3 DNA reads TGTGCCAGCAAAAGGGGACTAGCGGGGGGGCCGAGGTACGAGCAGTACTTC. This translates into CASKRGLAGGPRYEQYF.

The sample holds many counts of this clone. V gene TRBV18 combines with J gene TRBJ2-7; possibly TRBD1 for D (5 bases). The CDR3 length is 15 residues. The V gene lost 2 bases and the J gene lost 2 bases, with 13 bases spanning the gap. CDR1 is KGHSH and CDR2 is LQKENI in the germline V gene. Written as DNA, the CDR3 is TGTGCCAGCTCACCAGATGAAGGGGCCACCTACGAGCAGTACTTC. Translated, it gives CASSPDEGATYEQYF.

The sample holds many counts of this clone. The chain employs TRBV11-3 and TRBJ2-3; 7 bases fit TRBD1. After removal of 4 bases from V and 2 bases from J, the junction contained 3 bases not matched to a gene. Per germline, CDR1 SGHNT and CDR2 YENEEA. The CDR3 runs 14 residues. CDR3 bases: TGTGCCAGCAGCTCAGGGGGATTCACAGATACGCAGTATTTT. Protein sequence: CASSSGGFTDTQYF.

The chain links TRBV28 to TRBJ1-2; 8 bases agree with TRBD1. The V gene's germline CDR1 is MDHEN and CDR2 SYDVKM. CDR3 length: 14 residues. V was clipped by 11 bases and J by 3 bases; unmatched bases: 11. CDR3 protein: CADSLNRGYYGYTF. The CDR3 nucleotides read TGTGCCGACAGTTTGAACAGGGGGTACTATGGCTACACCTTC.

This clone came up many times. CDR3 bases: TGTGCCAGCAGTGAGGGGGTTGGGGGACTAACAACTAATGAAAAACTGTTTTTT. Protein sequence: CASSEGVGGLTTNEKLFF. The genes are TRBV25-1 and TRBJ1-4; tentatively, D is TRBD1 (5 bases). This CDR3 comprises 18 residues. Germline-derived CDR1 and CDR2 are MGHDK and SYGVNS. V gave up 3 bases and J gave up 0 bases, with 17 bases separating them.

Many counts were recorded for this clone. The chain joins TRBV4-1 to TRBJ2-1; D unresolved. This CDR3 has 14 residues. The germline CDR1 and CDR2 sequences are MGHRA and YSYEKL. Trimming pared 1 base from V and 3 bases from J, leaving 7 bases between. The CDR3: CASSQVGRYNEQFF. The CDR3 DNA reads TGCGCCAGCAGCCAAGTAGGGCGCTACAATGAGCAGTTCTTC.

This clone appeared many times. The V call is TRBV19, the J call TRBJ2-1, with TRBD2 matching over 10 bases. In germline, CDR1 is LNHDA, CDR2 SQIVND (reference sequence). With V trimmed by 2 bases and J by 6 bases, 7 bases remained unmatched. CDR3 size: 16 residues. CDR3 sequence reads: CASSISRLAGTNEQFF. CDR3 in DNA: TGTGCCAGTAGTATATCCCGACTAGCGGGCACCAATGAGCAGTTCTTC. The complete variable domain, with remaining parts taken from reference TRBV19 and TRBJ2-1, reads DGGITQSPKYLFRKEGQNVTLSCEQNLNHDAMYWYRQDPGQGLRLIYYSQIVNDFQKGDIAEGYSVSREKKESFPLTVTSAQKNPTAFYLCASSISRLAGTNEQFFGPGTRLTVL.

This clone appeared many times. The chain employs TRBV19 and TRBJ1-1; D is possibly TRBD1 (6 bases). Per germline, CDR1 LNHDA and CDR2 SQIVND (reference sequence). V shed 1 base and J shed 3 bases, with 15 bases lying between them. CDR3 size: 16 residues. The CDR3 DNA sequence: TGTGCCAGTAGTATAGGGCTTGACAGGAGATACACTGAAGCTTTCTTT. Its protein product is CASSIGLDRRYTEAFF.

This clone has at least ten counts. This chain uses TRBV15 with TRBJ2-1, with TRBD2 identical over 14 bases. V trimming: 1 base; J trimming: 7 bases; junction bases outside the gene matches: 9. The germline CDR1 and CDR2 sequences are LNHNV and YYDKDF (reference sequence). The CDR3 is made up of 18 amino acids. CDR3 nucleotides: TGTGCCACCAGCAGAGGAGAGACTAGCGGGGGGGCAATAAATGAGCAGTTCTTC. Its protein is CATSRGETSGGAINEQFF.

This clone was seen repeatedly, ten times or more. V gene TRBV19 combines with J gene TRBJ1-1; possible D gene TRBD1, 5 bases. V was trimmed by 0 bases and J by 1 base, leaving 6 bases between them. The CDR3 is made up of 14 amino acids. In germline, CDR1 is LNHDA, CDR2 SQIVND (reference sequence). The CDR3 DNA reads TGTGCCAGTAGTATAGATGGGGCGAACACTGAAGCTTTCTTT. Translated, it gives CASSIDGANTEAFF.

CDR3 bases: TGTGCCACCAGAGGGGGACAGGGGGCTTTGGAAACCGGGGAGCTGTTTTTT. Its protein is CATRGGQGALETGELFF. The rearrangement links TRBV15 to TRBJ2-2; 12 nucleotides align to TRBD1. Germline V lookup: CDR1 LNHNV, CDR2 YYDKDF (reference sequence). V lost 6 bases, J lost 5 bases, and 10 bases stayed unmatched. There are 17 residues in the CDR3.

The chain employs TRBV5-1 and TRBJ1-1; D is possibly TRBD1 (5 bases). This CDR3 contains 18 residues. V lost 1 base, J lost 2 bases, and 21 bases lay in between. Germline CDR1 SGHRS, CDR2 YFSETQ. The CDR3 region is CASSLFGQGVSYNTEAFF. The CDR3 coding sequence is TGCGCCAGCAGCTTGTTTGGCCAGGGAGTATCCTATAACACTGAAGCTTTCTTT.

This clone has only a few counts. A read error may explain this, as a much larger clone is one base away. Other DNA variants within this sample encode the same CDR3. The rearrangement joins TRBV20-1 to TRBJ1-5; maybe TRBD1 (5 bases). Trimming removed 5 bases from V and 2 bases from J, with 19 bases in between. Germline assignment: CDR1 DFQATT and CDR2 SNEGSKA (reference sequence). This CDR3 contains 16 residues. This CDR3 is CSAPNPGTYGNQPQHF. The CDR3 coding sequence is TGCAGTGCTCCAAACCCAGGGACTTATGGCAATCAGCCCCAGCATTTT.

This clone was picked up many times. The chain carries TRBV12-5 and TRBJ1-5; 7 nucleotides agree with TRBD1. There are 15 residues in the CDR3. J was trimmed by 11 bases and V by 6 bases; bases with no gene match: 16. CDR1 LGHNT and CDR2 FRNRAP come from the germline V gene. The CDR3 reads CASGMSRTGPSAQHF. DNA of the CDR3: TGTGCTAGTGGCATGTCTAGGACAGGACCGTCGGCCCAGCATTTT.

This clone was counted many times. V and J are TRBV28 and TRBJ1-2, with TRBD1 matching 10 bases. The CDR3 loop spans 18 amino acids. Germline CDR1 and CDR2: MDHEN and SYDVKM. The V segment lost 5 bases and the J segment 5 bases; nucleotides outside the gene matches: 17. CDR3 sequence: CASSSRNSGQGVRYGYTF. In DNA, the CDR3 is TGTGCCAGCAGTAGCCGAAATTCCGGACAGGGGGTTCGGTATGGCTACACCTTC.

Note on this clone: Just one base apart from a much larger clone, this may be a read error. This sequence joins TRBV28 and TRBJ2-2; D not resolved. Germline lookup yields CDR1 MDHEN and CDR2 SYDVKM. This CDR3 spans 13 amino acids. The CDR3 sequence is CASLPVGTWELFF. In DNA form, the CDR3 reads TGTGCCAGCCTGCCAGTGGGCACCTGGGAGCTGTTTTTT.

Ten or more counts support this clone. This chain joins TRBV6-2 or TRBV6-3 and TRBJ2-2; 11 positions agree with TRBD2. The CDR3 has 16 amino acids. J was trimmed by 4 bases and V by 4 bases; bases with no gene match: 5. Per the germline V gene, CDR1 is MNHEY and CDR2 is SVGEGT. This CDR3 is CASSWLAGGVTGELFF. DNA of the CDR3: TGTGCCAGCAGTTGGCTAGCGGGGGGAGTCACCGGGGAGCTGTTTTTT.

The sample holds many counts of this clone. The chain has TRBV2 and TRBJ1-2; D uncertain. Germline CDR1 reads SNHLY; CDR2 reads FYNNEI. V gave up 10 bases and J gave up 2 bases, with 8 bases separating them. The CDR3 totals 11 residues. Here the CDR3 DNA reads TGTGCCACCGCGGGAAACTATGGCTACACCTTC. Amino acid sequence: CATAGNYGYTF.

This clone was counted a few times. This sequence joins TRBV6-2 or TRBV6-3 and TRBJ1-5, with 7 bases matching TRBD1. The CDR3 runs to 18 residues. V shed 11 bases, J shed 5 bases, and the junction held 24 bases outside the gene matches. The germline CDR1 and CDR2 sequences are MNHEY and SVGEGT. CDR3: CADSRNIKGAIMDQPQHF. The CDR3 nucleotides read TGTGCCGACAGTCGGAATATCAAGGGGGCTATTATGGATCAGCCCCAGCATTTT.

This clone has a handful of counts. The identical CDR3 is also encoded by other nucleotide sequences in the sample. The chain joins TRBV18 to TRBJ1-1; D unresolved. The CDR3 is made up of 14 amino acids. The V end was cut by 3 bases, the J end by 0 bases, with 8 bases between. CDR1 and CDR2 (germline): KGHSH, LQKENI. The CDR3 bases are TGTGCCAGCTCACCCCCTTCGGTGAACACTGAAGCTTTCTTT. Its translation is CASSPPSVNTEAFF.

This clone was seen repeatedly, ten times or more. The gene calls are TRBV19 and TRBJ1-2; 9 positions match TRBD1. CDR1 is LNHDA and CDR2 is SQIVND in the germline V gene (reference sequence). Trimming took 5 bases from V and 3 from J; bases not matched to a gene: 4. The CDR3 contains 14 residues. The CDR3 sequence is CASSPDRGHYGYTF. The CDR3 nucleotides are TGTGCCAGTAGTCCGGACAGGGGCCACTATGGCTACACCTTC.

In its sample, this clone was seen a few times. Since a much larger clone is just one base distant, this may be a read error. The chain links TRBV4-2 to TRBJ1-1; the D is unclear. The CDR3 has 14 amino acids. Germline V CDR1 and CDR2: LGHNA, YNFKEQ. With 3 bases removed from V and 1 base from J, the gap between germline ends came to 9 bases. The CDR3 region has the DNA TGTGCCAGCAGCCAGGGAATTCCGAACACTGAAGCTTTCTTT. Its translation: CASSQGIPNTEAFF.